Only a few counts were recorded for the clone carrying this T cell receptor beta chain. Its antigen is not known. These data come from a study of blood T cells in healthy people across ages. Across the whole study: Template-switching capture recovered about one barcoded beta molecule per two T cells.

Sample-barcoded 5' priming and a J-beta primer mix drove a second PCR of roughly 7 to 11 cycles. TCRdb re-called the 5' RACE reads with MiXCR, one entry per CDR3 protein. The sample records 1.5 million to 2 million distinct CDR3 sequences, 28% being singletons. The study, taken as a whole, reports: Those diversity estimates obtained from one million T cells were thought to be underestimates. Unsorted PBMC material precluded a definitive naive versus antigen-experienced comparison.

Extraction of total RNA produced a minimum of 5 micrograms from each sample. Sequenced sample: blood. This receptor was identified in a woman aged 25 to 45 in good health.

CDR3 in DNA: TGCGCCAGCAGCTTGCCATTTGGAAGACAAGAGACCCAGTACTTC. Protein product: CASSLPFGRQETQYF. The chain joins TRBV5-1 to TRBJ2-5, with no clear D. The V and J ends lost 1 base and 2 bases respectively, with 12 bases between them. The germline V gene has CDR1 SGHRS and CDR2 YFSETQ. The CDR3 covers 15 residues.